This TCR beta chain was sequenced during a study of technical replicates of blood from a few donors. Data came from immunoSEQ multiplex PCR; TCRdb stores just in-frame clones and leaves some out. The sample includes 100,000 or so clones, approximately 96% of them seen just once. The V and J ends lost 3 bases and 15 bases, in that order; junction bases with no gene match: 10. Germline CDR1 MDHEN, CDR2 SYDVKM. The CDR3 extends over 13 amino acids. The receptor was isolated from a human donor in good health. Sequencing was performed on T cells isolated from PBMCs. The chain uses TRBV28 and TRBJ2-1; 8 bases match TRBD2. CDR3 DNA sequence: TGTGCCAGCAGTTTCTCCAGCGGGAGCCTCCGGTTCTTC. Its translation: CASSFSSGSLRFF.